The 16 T cell receptor beta chains in this list originate from one sample, sequenced in a study of T cell repertoires in cytomegalovirus infection (dated by TCRdb to about 2019). Sequencer: Illumina HiSeq 1500. The public reads were run again by TCRdb, first through fastp at Q25 and then through MiXCR, and only productive beta chains were kept. Rows merge per CDR3 protein into single entries with the most common DNA and genes. The sample table records about 280,000 distinct CDR3 sequences; approximately 22% of these occur just once. Approximately 19% of the sample is held by the ten biggest clonotypes. The treatment or condition label for this specimen denotes: in vitro stimulation with specific CMV peptide epitopes to enrich CMV-specific T cells. Antigen specificity for these receptors is unknown. Sequencing was performed on cultured PBMCs, taken from culture after CMV antigen stimulation. These receptors were taken from a human donor in good health (CMV status not recorded). Some clones in this sample may be carry-over from other donors' samples.

This chain joins TRBV20-1 and TRBJ1-4; no clear D. The CDR3 length is 13 residues. In germline, CDR1 is DFQATT, CDR2 SNEGSKA (reference sequence). V dropped 5 bases and J dropped 0 bases, with 7 bases sitting between them. CDR3 sequence: CSALLATNEKLFF. The CDR3 bases are TGCAGTGCTTTGCTCGCAACTAATGAAAAACTGTTTTTT.

The CDR3 is CASSSGWFTDTQYF. In DNA, the CDR3 is TGCGCCAGCAGCTCCGGTTGGTTCACAGATACGCAGTATTTT. The chain couples TRBV5-1 to TRBJ2-3; unclear D gene. Per the germline V gene, CDR1 is SGHRS and CDR2 is YFSETQ. The CDR3 covers 14 residues. Trimming left V 3 bases short and J 2 bases short, with 10 bases between.

This clonotype occurred many times. The chain combines TRBV7-9 with TRBJ2-3; the D is unclear. The germline CDR1 and CDR2 sequences are SEHNR and FQNEAQ (reference sequence). The CDR3 is 15 residues long. V was pared by 1 base and J by 6 bases, with 14 bases between. The CDR3 sequence is CASSLGRRTDDTQYF. CDR3 coding DNA: TGTGCCAGCAGCTTAGGGAGACGGACGGATGATACGCAGTATTTT.

This clonotype has just a few counts. The rearrangement uses TRBV6-1 and TRBJ2-7, with 13 positions matching TRBD2. The CDR3 is made up of 19 amino acids. Per germline, CDR1 MNHNS and CDR2 SASEGT. The trim removed 0 bases at V and 4 bases at J, leaving 12 bases unmatched. CDR3 in amino acids: CASSEAPPGTSGDDYEQYF. For the CDR3, the DNA is TGTGCCAGCAGTGAAGCGCCCCCCGGGACTAGCGGGGATGATTACGAGCAGTACTTC.

This clonotype was seen a handful of times. The chain carries TRBV29-1 and TRBJ1-1; D ambiguous. CDR1 and CDR2 (germline): SQVTM, ANQGSEA. CDR3 size: 11 residues. V was clipped by 3 bases and J by 10 bases, with 12 bases between them. CDR3 DNA sequence: TGCAGCGTTGAGCCAACAAGTGGAGCTTTCTTT. Translating gives CSVEPTSGAFF.

This clonotype was counted at least ten times. The J gene is TRBJ1-5, the V gene TRBV7-2, with D perhaps matching TRBD1 (6 bases). CDR3 length: 15 residues. The ends were cut back, 6 bases at V and 0 bases at J, with 12 bases in the middle. Germline loops: CDR1 SGHTA, CDR2 FQGNSA. The DNA for the CDR3 is TGTGCCAGCAGGGTTGGGACAAATAGCAATCAGCCCCAGCATTTT. Its translation: CASRVGTNSNQPQHF.

The rearrangement links TRBV11-2 to TRBJ1-1; perhaps TRBD1 as D (6 bases). V was shortened by 5 bases and J by 4 bases, with 14 bases between the two germline ends. The germline V gene encodes CDR1 SGHAT and CDR2 FQNNGV. The CDR3 is made up of 14 amino acids. CDR3 sequence (DNA): TGTGCCAGCAGCGTCAAACAGGGTGGCACTGAAGCTTTCTTT. As protein: CASSVKQGGTEAFF.

This clonotype showed up many times. The chain carries TRBV20-1 and TRBJ2-5; D is ambiguous. Germline lookup yields CDR1 DFQATT and CDR2 SNEGSKA (reference sequence). V lost 4 bases, J lost 5 bases, and 14 bases lay in between. CDR3 length: 13 residues. CDR3 sequence reads: CSATQIVGETQYF. CDR3 in DNA: TGCAGTGCTACCCAGATAGTGGGGGAGACCCAGTACTTC.

The V and J genes are TRBV7-2 and TRBJ2-7; TRBD1 might be the D (6 bases). Germline assignment: CDR1 SGHTA and CDR2 FQGNSA. The V end lost 6 bases, the J end lost 3 bases, and 18 bases lay between the germline ends. This CDR3 spans 15 amino acids. CDR3 DNA sequence: TGTGCCAGCAGTCGAACAGACAGGAGGTACTACGAGCAGTACTTC. This gives the protein CASSRTDRRYYEQYF.

The chain's CDR3 is CATEARPTEAFF. The CDR3 bases are TGTGCCACCGAAGCACGACCCACTGAAGCTTTCTTT. The V and J genes are TRBV19 and TRBJ1-1; D ambiguous. There are 12 residues in the CDR3. V was pared by 10 bases and J by 4 bases, with 13 bases between. CDR1 is LNHDA and CDR2 is SQIVND in the germline V gene (reference sequence).

The genes are TRBV29-1 and TRBJ2-7; 8 nucleotides line up with TRBD1. Germline CDR1 reads SQVTM; CDR2 reads ANQGSEA. The V and J ends lost 7 bases and 4 bases, in that order; junction bases with no gene match: 9. The CDR3 spans 13 residues. CDR3 in DNA: TGCAGCGCCGACAGGGGAGAAGGATACGAGCAGTACTTC. Protein sequence: CSADRGEGYEQYF.

The genes are TRBV19 and TRBJ1-2, with D perhaps matching TRBD1 (5 bases). Deletions cut 4 bases from V and 5 bases from J, with 17 bases between. Germline V lookup: CDR1 LNHDA, CDR2 SQIVND (reference sequence). The CDR3 has 15 amino acids. The CDR3 is CASSRTHPDLYGYTF. Here the CDR3 DNA reads TGTGCCAGTAGTAGGACACACCCTGACCTATATGGCTACACCTTC.

In this sample, this clonotype turned up many times. The chain has TRBV7-9 and TRBJ2-3; TRBD2 matches at 10 bases. With V trimmed by 5 bases and J by 10 bases, 3 bases remained unmatched. This CDR3 region has 12 residues. Germline CDR1 and CDR2: SEHNR and FQNEAQ (reference sequence). In DNA form, the CDR3 reads TGTGCCAGCAGCCCCGGACTAGCGGCGCAGTATTTT. Translated: CASSPGLAAQYF.

This rearrangement joins TRBV28 to TRBJ2-1; 13 bases align to TRBD2. The CDR3 is made up of 15 amino acids. V lost 5 bases to trimming and J lost 7 bases; unmatched junction nucleotides: 5. Germline loops: CDR1 MDHEN, CDR2 SYDVKM. The CDR3 nucleotides read TGTGCCAGCAGTCCACTGACTAGCGGGGGGAATGAGCAGTTCTTC. Translating it yields CASSPLTSGGNEQFF.

The table lists this clonotype with a count of one. The chain links TRBV20-1 to TRBJ2-3; a possible D gene is TRBD2 (6 bases). The CDR3 length is 12 residues. The V and J ends lost 4 bases and 6 bases respectively, with 11 bases between them. The V gene's germline CDR1 is DFQATT and CDR2 SNEGSKA (reference sequence). The CDR3 DNA reads TGCAGTGCTAATTCGGGAGCGGATACGCAGTATTTT. It codes for CSANSGADTQYF.

The chain has TRBV29-1 and TRBJ1-3; maybe TRBD1 (5 bases). This CDR3 is built from 16 residues. Trimming removed 4 bases from V and 1 base from J, with 17 bases in between. The germline gives CDR1 SQVTM, CDR2 ANQGSEA. The chain's CDR3 is CSVVAQGLASGNTIYF. As DNA, the CDR3 is TGCAGCGTTGTTGCGCAGGGCCTTGCGTCTGGAAACACCATATATTTT.